This T cell receptor beta chain emerged from a study of blood T cell repertoires in COVID-19 (dated by TCRdb to 2020 to 2022). Background for the entire study: The collaborator samples originated in the United States, Italy and Spain and spanned the acute and convalescent phases of COVID-19. HLA class I and class II types, where available, came from metadata supplied by the sample provider rather than from assay-based typing. Subjects who had been exposed to COVID-19, were actively infected with it, or had recovered from it provided the deeply sampled blood TCRbeta repertoires that made up the dataset. The prospective study material was composed of cDNA or gDNA derived from T cells, B-cell-depleted T cells, or PBMCs. A freely available public database, intended as a resource for researchers studying the immune response to SARS-CoV-2, is where the repertoires were released. Samples were obtained from the ongoing ImmuneRACE study (first 160 participants) and from over a thousand subjects provided by 6 global collaborators. A de-identified subject ID, COVID-19 status, age in years and sex were almost always included in the sample metadata.

Summary of the overall study and its limitations: The quantity of clinical and demographic metadata differed by source and by participant and was supplied without curation.

This clone appeared a few times. The target of this receptor is not known. Per-nucleotide qualities are absent, and no much larger clonotype sits a single base away. Other DNA sequences within the sample encode an identical CDR3. The immunoSEQ Assay, a bias-controlled multiplex PCR, was used to amplify TCRbeta CDR3 regions from genomic DNA. The original pipeline was this. Nucleated cell counts per sample were estimated from amplification of reference gene primers within the assay. To quantify the absolute abundance of each unique TCRbeta CDR3 rearrangement, sequence reads were collapsed and filtered. For each sample, productive Simpson clonality was calculated by taking the square root of Simpson's diversity index across productive rearrangements. Drawn from immuneACCESS, this table holds only the in-frame rearrangements with V and J called that TCRdb kept. Clones are partly lost; checked studies trace under half to an unresolved V gene and leave the rest unexplained. The V and J calls and clone size are taken from that table; D and trimming were inferred from the DNA. The sample table contains over 150,000 clones; only one count was recorded for approximately 80% of them. The ten largest clones represent about 7% of the sample.

The germline V gene specifies SGHTA as CDR1 and FQGNSA as CDR2. The CDR3 sequence holds 14 residues, the cysteine and phenylalanine included. Just CDR3 DNA is preserved here, 42 bases in frame from base 1. V is cut back by 5 bases and J by 2 bases, with 4 bases in the junction unmatched. One collaborating source in Seattle enrolled patients during active infection and followed them longitudinally through the course of disease. Each collaborating institution followed its own protocols to collect whole blood in K2EDTA tubes. For TCRbeta analysis, collaborators shipped samples in one of three forms: frozen whole blood, isolated PBMCs, or DNA extracted from either of those sample types.

The receptor was isolated from a woman between 35 and 50 years old with COVID-19, enrolled during active disease. What was sequenced was peripheral blood. This receptor chain uses TRBV7-2 and TRBJ1-1; 8 bases in the middle match TRBD1. The DNA sequence is as follows: TGTGCCAGCAGCGTACAGGGGGGCAACACTGAAGCTTTCTTT. It translates as CASSVQGGNTEAFF.